This is a list of T cell receptor beta chains from one sample in a study of T cell repertoires in cytomegalovirus infection. TCRdb fed the reads into MiXCR, producing one record per CDR3 protein. The sample has 100,000 or so distinct CDR3 sequences, about 40% seen once. These receptors' targets are unknown. The material sequenced was CD8+ T cells from cultured PBMCs, taken from culture after CMV antigen stimulation. The receptors shown here come from a human donor in good health (CMV status not recorded). Some clones in this sample may be carry-over from other donors' samples. Each CDR3 is given with its conserved first and last residue.

>TRBV19|TRBJ2-7
CASSIAGHTLEQYF
>TRBV2|TRBJ1-2
CASRTGQGDYGYTF
>TRBV6-6|TRBJ1-3
CASGSNTIYF
>TRBV7-8|TRBJ2-5
CASSPVSYGDGETQYF
>TRBV7-2|TRBJ2-2
CASSGADTGELFF
>TRBV20-1|TRBJ2-3
CSAGASGGAGLSDTQYF
>TRBV11-2|TRBJ2-1
CASSLVPGFNEQFF
>TRBV6-5|TRBJ2-1
CASSYGRAAYNEQFF
>TRBV19|TRBJ2-1
CASRTSYEQFF
>TRBV27|TRBJ2-3
CASRIYTGTSGTSTDTQYF
>TRBV5-4|TRBJ2-5
CASSLGDTNQETQYF
>TRBV7-9|TRBJ1-1
CASSSANRDRMNTEAFF
>TRBV19|TRBJ2-2
CASSLDLNTGELFF
>TRBV5-1|TRBJ1-5
CASSLEGNSNQPQHF
>TRBV7-6|TRBJ1-3
CASHYPGQPGNTIYF
>TRBV14|TRBJ2-2
CASSQGLAGEINTGELFF
>TRBV2|TRBJ2-5
CASQGTNQETQYF
>TRBV27|TRBJ1-6
CASGGGVSPLHF
>TRBV2|TRBJ2-7
CASSGTGVNEQYF
>TRBV7-3|TRBJ1-4
CASSATSATNEKLFF
>TRBV5-1|TRBJ1-1
CASSLAGRDTEAFF
>TRBV20-1|TRBJ1-2
CSARDLGGLYGYTF
>TRBV2|TRBJ2-3
CASSLWDTQYF
>TRBV19|TRBJ1-2
CASSRTGKDYGYTF
>TRBV4-1|TRBJ2-3
CASSPLGTGMGDTQYF
>TRBV6-6|TRBJ2-7
CASTVTPGTGVEQYF
>TRBV6-5|TRBJ2-2
CASSPEVAGDVTGELFF
>TRBV7-2|TRBJ2-5
CASSLEYSGTSGRVQETQYF
>TRBV4-1|TRBJ1-6
CASSQEVRSYNSPLHF
>TRBV9|TRBJ2-6
CASSVVSSGANVLTF
>TRBV19|TRBJ2-2
CASSSPYTGELFF
>TRBV27|TRBJ1-1
CASSFTPGQVSEAFF
>TRBV12-3/TRBV12-4|TRBJ2-1
CASSFQSPFGNEQFF
>TRBV6-6|TRBJ1-5
CASSYSTGIQPQHF
>TRBV19|TRBJ2-1
CASSVAGTGGLSGEQFF
>TRBV3-1|TRBJ2-7
CASSPGMVHYEQYF
>TRBV28|TRBJ2-7
CASSPQGTESYEQYF
>TRBV12-3/TRBV12-4|TRBJ2-3
CASSLSGGPVSDTQYF
>TRBV7-9|TRBJ2-1
CASSLFSGGPDEQFF
>TRBV25-1|TRBJ1-3
CASIGGNTLYF
>TRBV7-8|TRBJ2-7
CASTPGTLAYEQYF
>TRBV7-6|TRBJ1-2
CASSGPQGQGTYGYTF
>TRBV6-5|TRBJ1-1
CASSYSRTANTEAFF
>TRBV7-2|TRBJ2-7
CASSLVTGSREQYF
>TRBV6-6|TRBJ2-7
CASSSPWSPYEQYF
>TRBV5-1|TRBJ2-5
CASSPLGSLETQYF
>TRBV19|TRBJ2-7
CASTPETSYEQYF
>TRBV5-4|TRBJ1-2
CASSLTGTEYYGYTF
>TRBV6-5|TRBJ2-3
CASSSSGPSTDTQYF
>TRBV5-1|TRBJ2-7
CASSLFSGQVLYEQYF
>TRBV6-5|TRBJ1-1
CASSPCSLKGTEAFF
>TRBV7-2|TRBJ2-5
CASSLAWEGRGWETQYF
>TRBV7-9|TRBJ2-7
CASSPQGGDEQYF
>TRBV9|TRBJ2-7
CASSRDSSYEQYF
>TRBV14|TRBJ2-1
CASSPWGAYNEQFF
>TRBV2|TRBJ2-7
CASRDPEGQGAYEQYF
>TRBV6-2/TRBV6-3|TRBJ1-1
CASSFPGGTEAFF
>TRBV9|TRBJ2-2
CASSGNTGELFF
>TRBV7-6|TRBJ1-6
CASSLVGGGAHNSPLHF